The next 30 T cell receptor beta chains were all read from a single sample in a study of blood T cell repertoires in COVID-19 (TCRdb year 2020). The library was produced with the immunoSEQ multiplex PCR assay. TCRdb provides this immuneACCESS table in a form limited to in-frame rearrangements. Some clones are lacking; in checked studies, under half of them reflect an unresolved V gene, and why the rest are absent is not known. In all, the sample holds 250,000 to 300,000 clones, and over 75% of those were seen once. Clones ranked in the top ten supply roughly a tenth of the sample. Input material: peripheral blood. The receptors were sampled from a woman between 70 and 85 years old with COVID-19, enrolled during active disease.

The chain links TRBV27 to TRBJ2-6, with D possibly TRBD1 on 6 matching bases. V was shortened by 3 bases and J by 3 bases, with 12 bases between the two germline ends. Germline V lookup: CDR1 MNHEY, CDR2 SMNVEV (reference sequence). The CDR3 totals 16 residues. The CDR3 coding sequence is TGTGCCAGCAGTTTTGGGGGCAGGCTTGGGGCCAACGTCCTGACTTTC. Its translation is CASSFGGRLGANVLTF. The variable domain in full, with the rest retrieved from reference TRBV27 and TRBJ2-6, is EAQVTQNPRYLITVTGKKLTVTCSQNMNHEYMSWYRQDPGLGLRQIYYSMNVEVTDKGDVPEGYKVSRKEKRNFPLILESPSPNQTSLYFCASSFGGRLGANVLTFGAGSRLTVL.

The CDR3 protein is CASSYRDNTGELFF. Written as DNA, the CDR3 is TGCGCCAGCAGCTACAGGGATAACACCGGGGAGCTGTTTTTT. This chain connects TRBV5-1 to TRBJ2-2, with D maybe TRBD1 (6 bases). The CDR3 sequence is 14 residues long. Germline V gene sequence: CDR1 SGHRS, CDR2 YFSETQ. The ends were cut back, 3 bases at V and 2 bases at J, with 8 bases in the middle. Full variable domain (remainder filled in from reference TRBV5-1 and TRBJ2-2): KAGVTQTPRYLIKTRGQQVTLSCSPISGHRSVSWYQQTPGQGLQFLFEYFSETQRNKGNFPGRFSGRQFSNSRSEMNVSTLELGDSALYLCASSYRDNTGELFFGEGSRLTVL.

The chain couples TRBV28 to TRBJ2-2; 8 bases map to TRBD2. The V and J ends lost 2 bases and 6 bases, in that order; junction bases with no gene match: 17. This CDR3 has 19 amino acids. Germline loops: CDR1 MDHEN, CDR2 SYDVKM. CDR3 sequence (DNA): TGTGCCAGCAGTTTACTCGTGGGGAAAAGCGGGAGAGTCGCCGGGGAGCTGTTTTTT. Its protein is CASSLLVGKSGRVAGELFF.

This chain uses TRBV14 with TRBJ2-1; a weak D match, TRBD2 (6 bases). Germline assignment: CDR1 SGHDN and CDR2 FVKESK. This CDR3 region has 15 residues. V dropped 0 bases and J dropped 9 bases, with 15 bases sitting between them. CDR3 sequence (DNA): TGTGCCAGCAGCCAAGAGTGGACTACCTTTTTTGAGCAGTTCTTC. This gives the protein CASSQEWTTFFEQFF. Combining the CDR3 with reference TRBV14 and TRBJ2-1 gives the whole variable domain EAGVTQFPSHSVIEKGQTVTLRCDPISGHDNLYWYRRVMGKEIKFLLHFVKESKQDESGMPNNRFLAERTGGTYSTLKVQPAELEDSGVYFCASSQEWTTFFEQFFGPGTRLTVL.

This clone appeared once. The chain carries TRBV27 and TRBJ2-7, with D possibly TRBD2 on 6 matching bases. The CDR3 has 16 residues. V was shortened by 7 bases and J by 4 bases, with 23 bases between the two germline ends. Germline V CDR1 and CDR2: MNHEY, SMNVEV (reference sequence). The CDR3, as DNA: TGTGCCAGCAAGAGGAAAACGGGACTTACTTTGTACGAGCAGTACTTC. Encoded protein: CASKRKTGLTLYEQYF.

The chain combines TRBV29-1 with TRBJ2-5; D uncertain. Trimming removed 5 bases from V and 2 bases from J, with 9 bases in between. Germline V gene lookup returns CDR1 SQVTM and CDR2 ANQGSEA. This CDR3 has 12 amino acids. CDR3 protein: CSVSTVQETQYF. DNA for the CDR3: TGCAGCGTTTCGACTGTACAAGAGACCCAGTACTTC.

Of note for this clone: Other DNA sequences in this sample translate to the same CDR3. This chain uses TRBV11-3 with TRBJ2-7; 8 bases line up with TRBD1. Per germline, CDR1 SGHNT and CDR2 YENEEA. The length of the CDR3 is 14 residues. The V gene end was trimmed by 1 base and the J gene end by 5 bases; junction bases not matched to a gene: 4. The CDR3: CASSLGDRGHEQYF. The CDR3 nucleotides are TGTGCCAGCAGCTTAGGAGACAGGGGCCACGAGCAGTACTTC.

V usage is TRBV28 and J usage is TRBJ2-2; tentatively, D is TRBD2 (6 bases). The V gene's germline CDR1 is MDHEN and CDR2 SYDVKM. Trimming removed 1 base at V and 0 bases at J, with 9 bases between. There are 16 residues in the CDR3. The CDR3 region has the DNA TGTGCCAGCAGTTTATACCGGGGGACGAACACCGGGGAGCTGTTTTTT. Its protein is CASSLYRGTNTGELFF.

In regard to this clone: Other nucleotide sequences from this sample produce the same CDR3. The CDR3 sequence: CASSMGRGLQETQYF. CDR3 nucleotide sequence: TGTGCCAGTAGTATGGGCAGGGGCCTCCAAGAGACCCAGTACTTC. V gene TRBV19 combines with J gene TRBJ2-5; tentatively, D is TRBD1 (6 bases). Germline lookup yields CDR1 LNHDA and CDR2 SQIVND (reference sequence). Trimming left V 3 bases short and J 1 base short, with 12 bases between. The CDR3 runs to 15 residues.

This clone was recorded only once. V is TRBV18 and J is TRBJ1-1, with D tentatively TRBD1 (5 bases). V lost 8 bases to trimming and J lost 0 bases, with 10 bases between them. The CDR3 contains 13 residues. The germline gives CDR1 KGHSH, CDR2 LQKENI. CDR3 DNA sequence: TGTGCCAGCCCGCGGGGCCTGAACACTGAAGCTTTCTTT. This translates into CASPRGLNTEAFF.

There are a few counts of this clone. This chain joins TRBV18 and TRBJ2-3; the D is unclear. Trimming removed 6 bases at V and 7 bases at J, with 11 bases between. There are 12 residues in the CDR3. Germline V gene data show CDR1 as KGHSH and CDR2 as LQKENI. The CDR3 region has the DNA TGTGCCAGCTCTGGTTCCGCGAATACGCAGTATTTT. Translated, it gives CASSGSANTQYF.

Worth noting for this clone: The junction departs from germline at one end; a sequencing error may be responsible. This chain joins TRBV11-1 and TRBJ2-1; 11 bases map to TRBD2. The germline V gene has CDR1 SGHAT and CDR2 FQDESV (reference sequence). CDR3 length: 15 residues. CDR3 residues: CASSLAGGYYNEQFF. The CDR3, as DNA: TGTGCCAGCAGCCTAGCGGGAGGTTATTACAATGAGCAGTTCTTC.

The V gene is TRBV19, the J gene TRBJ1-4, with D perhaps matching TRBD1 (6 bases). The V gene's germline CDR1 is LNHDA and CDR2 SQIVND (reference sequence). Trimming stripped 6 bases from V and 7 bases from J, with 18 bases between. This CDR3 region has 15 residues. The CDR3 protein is CASSRWTDSSEKLFF. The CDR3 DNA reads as TGTGCCAGTAGCAGGTGGACAGATTCCAGTGAAAAACTGTTTTTT.

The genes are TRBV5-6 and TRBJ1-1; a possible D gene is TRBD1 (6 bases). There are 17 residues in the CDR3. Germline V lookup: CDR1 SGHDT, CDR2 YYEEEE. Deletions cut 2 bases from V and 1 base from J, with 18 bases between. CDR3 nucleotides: TGTGCCAGCAGCTTAGAAACACAGGGATACGGGAACACTGAAGCTTTCTTT. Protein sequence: CASSLETQGYGNTEAFF.

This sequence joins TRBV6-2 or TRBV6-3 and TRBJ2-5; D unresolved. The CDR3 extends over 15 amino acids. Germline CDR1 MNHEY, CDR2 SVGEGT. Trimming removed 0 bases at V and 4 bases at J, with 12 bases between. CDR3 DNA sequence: TGTGCCAGCAGTTACTCGAGTAGCCCTGCAGAGACCCAGTACTTC. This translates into CASSYSSSPAETQYF.

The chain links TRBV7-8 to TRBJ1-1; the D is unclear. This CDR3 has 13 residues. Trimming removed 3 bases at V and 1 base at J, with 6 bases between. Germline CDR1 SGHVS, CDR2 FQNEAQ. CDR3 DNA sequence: TGTGCCAGCAGCTTTCGGGAGAACACTGAAGCTTTCTTT. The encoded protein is CASSFRENTEAFF.

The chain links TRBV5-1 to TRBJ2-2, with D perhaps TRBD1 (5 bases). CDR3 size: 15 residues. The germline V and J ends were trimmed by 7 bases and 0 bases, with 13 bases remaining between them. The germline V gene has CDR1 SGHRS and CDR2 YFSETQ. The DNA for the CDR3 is TGCGCCAGCTCCCGTTTAGGGGCGAACACCGGGGAGCTGTTTTTT. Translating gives CASSRLGANTGELFF.

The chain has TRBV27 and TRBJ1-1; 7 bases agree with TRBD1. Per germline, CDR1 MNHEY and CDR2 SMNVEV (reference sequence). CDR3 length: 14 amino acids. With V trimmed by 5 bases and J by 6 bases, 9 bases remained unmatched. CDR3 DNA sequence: TGTGCCAGCAGTGGAAAGGGACAGTCTCCTGAAGCTTTCTTT. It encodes CASSGKGQSPEAFF.

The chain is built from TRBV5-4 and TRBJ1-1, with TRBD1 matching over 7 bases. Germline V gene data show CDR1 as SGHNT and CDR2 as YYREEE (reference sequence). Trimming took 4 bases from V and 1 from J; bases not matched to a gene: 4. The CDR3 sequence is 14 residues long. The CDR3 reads CASSGGQTNTEAFF. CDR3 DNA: TGTGCCAGCAGCGGGGGACAGACGAACACTGAAGCTTTCTTT.

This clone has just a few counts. CDR3 nucleotide sequence: TGTGCCAGCAGCTTAGGACTATTCTCCTACGAGCAGTACTTC. Translated, it gives CASSLGLFSYEQYF. The gene calls are TRBV7-2 and TRBJ2-7; D may be TRBD2 (5 bases). Germline-derived CDR1 and CDR2 are SGHTA and FQGNSA. CDR3 length: 14 residues. V lost 1 base and J 0 bases, leaving 7 bases between the germline ends.

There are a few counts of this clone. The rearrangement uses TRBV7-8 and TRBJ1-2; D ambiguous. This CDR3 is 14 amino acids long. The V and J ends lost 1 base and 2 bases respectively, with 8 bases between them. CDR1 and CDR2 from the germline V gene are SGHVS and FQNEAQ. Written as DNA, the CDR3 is TGTGCCAGCAGCTTAGGCGGCCGAAACTATGGCTACACCTTC. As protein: CASSLGGRNYGYTF.

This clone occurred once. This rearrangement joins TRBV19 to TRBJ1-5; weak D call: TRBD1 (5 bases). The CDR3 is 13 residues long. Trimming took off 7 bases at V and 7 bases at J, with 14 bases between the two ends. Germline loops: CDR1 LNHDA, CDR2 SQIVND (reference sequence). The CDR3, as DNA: TGTGCCAGTACCGCGGGACTTTCGCAGCCCCAGCATTTT. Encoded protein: CASTAGLSQPQHF.

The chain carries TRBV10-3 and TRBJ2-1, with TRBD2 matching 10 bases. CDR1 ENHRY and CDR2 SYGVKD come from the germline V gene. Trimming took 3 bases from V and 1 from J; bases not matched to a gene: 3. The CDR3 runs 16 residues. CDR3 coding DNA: TGTGCCATCAGTGACCCGACTAGCGGGTCCTACAATGAGCAGTTCTTC. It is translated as CAISDPTSGSYNEQFF.

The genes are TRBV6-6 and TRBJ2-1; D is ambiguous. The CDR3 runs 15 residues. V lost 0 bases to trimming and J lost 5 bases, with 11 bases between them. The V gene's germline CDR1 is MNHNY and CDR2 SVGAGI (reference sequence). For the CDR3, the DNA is TGTGCCAGCAGTTACTCGAATGTTGGAGACAATGAGCAGTTCTTC. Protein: CASSYSNVGDNEQFF.

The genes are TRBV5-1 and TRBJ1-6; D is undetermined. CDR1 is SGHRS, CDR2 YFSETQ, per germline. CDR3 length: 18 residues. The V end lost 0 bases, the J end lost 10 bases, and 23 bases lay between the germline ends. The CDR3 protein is CASSLEGVRRSPQSPLHF. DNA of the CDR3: TGCGCCAGCAGCTTGGAAGGTGTCAGGAGGAGCCCTCAATCACCCCTCCACTTT.

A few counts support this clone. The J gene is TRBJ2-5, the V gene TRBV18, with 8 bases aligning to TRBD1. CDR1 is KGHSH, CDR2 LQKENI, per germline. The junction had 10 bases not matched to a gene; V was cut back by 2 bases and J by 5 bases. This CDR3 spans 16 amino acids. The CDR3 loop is CASSPSGAGGSETQYF. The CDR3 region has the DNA TGTGCCAGCTCACCAAGTGGGGCAGGGGGCTCGGAGACCCAGTACTTC.

CDR3 sequence reads: CASSLNRRGARTEAFF. CDR3 sequence (DNA): TGTGCCAGCAGCTTGAATAGGAGGGGCGCGAGGACTGAAGCTTTCTTT. This chain links TRBV5-8 with TRBJ1-1; tentative D call: TRBD1 (5 bases). There are 16 residues in the CDR3. V was cut by 1 base and J by 5 bases, with 18 bases left in between. Germline loops: CDR1 SGHTS, CDR2 YDEGEE.

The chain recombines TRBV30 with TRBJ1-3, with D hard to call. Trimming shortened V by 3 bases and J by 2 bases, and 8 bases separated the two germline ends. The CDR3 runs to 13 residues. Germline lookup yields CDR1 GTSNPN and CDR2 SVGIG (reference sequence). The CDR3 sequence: CAWRVPAGNTIYF. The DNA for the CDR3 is TGTGCCTGGAGGGTACCGGCTGGAAACACCATATATTTT.

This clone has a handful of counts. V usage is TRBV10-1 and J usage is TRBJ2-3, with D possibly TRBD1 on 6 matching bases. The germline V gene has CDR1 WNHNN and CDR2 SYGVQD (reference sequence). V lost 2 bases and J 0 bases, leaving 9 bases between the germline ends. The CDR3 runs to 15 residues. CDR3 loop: CASSEMDSSTDTQYF. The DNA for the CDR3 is TGCGCCAGCAGTGAGATGGACAGCAGCACAGATACGCAGTATTTT.

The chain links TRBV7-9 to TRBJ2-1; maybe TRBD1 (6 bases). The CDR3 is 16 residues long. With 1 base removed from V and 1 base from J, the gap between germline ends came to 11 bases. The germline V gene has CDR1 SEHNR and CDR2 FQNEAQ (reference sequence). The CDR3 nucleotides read TGTGCCAGCAGCTTAGGCGGACAGTCGTCCTACAATGAGCAGTTCTTC. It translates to CASSLGGQSSYNEQFF.